The source of this TCR beta chain is a study of CD8+ T cells in alopecia areata. Study-wide findings and caveats: Significant decreases in scalp clonality and expanded CD8+ clones followed tofacitinib treatment.

Following RNA extraction, reverse transcription yielded cDNA that acted as the sequencing template. Profiling relied on immunoSEQ multiplex PCR, and the TCRdb table lists in-frame clones only, not all of them. The sample has 100,000 or so clones; roughly 56% are singletons. The length of the CDR3 is 13 residues. The germline V and J ends were trimmed by 3 bases and 6 bases, with 9 bases remaining between them. Germline V gives CDR1 MGHRA, CDR2 YSYEKL. Notes on this clone: Its antigen remains unknown.

The treatment denotes: oral pan-JAK inhibitor, 5-10 mg twice daily. The receptor was isolated from a human donor with alopecia areata. V and J are TRBV4-1 and TRBJ2-1; D gene uncertain. This specimen consisted of CD8+ T cells sorted from blood, obtained around week 55, from a patient treated with tofacitinib. CDR3 loop: CASSHPPPNEQFF. CDR3 in DNA: TGCGCCAGCAGCCATCCGCCTCCCAATGAGCAGTTCTTC.